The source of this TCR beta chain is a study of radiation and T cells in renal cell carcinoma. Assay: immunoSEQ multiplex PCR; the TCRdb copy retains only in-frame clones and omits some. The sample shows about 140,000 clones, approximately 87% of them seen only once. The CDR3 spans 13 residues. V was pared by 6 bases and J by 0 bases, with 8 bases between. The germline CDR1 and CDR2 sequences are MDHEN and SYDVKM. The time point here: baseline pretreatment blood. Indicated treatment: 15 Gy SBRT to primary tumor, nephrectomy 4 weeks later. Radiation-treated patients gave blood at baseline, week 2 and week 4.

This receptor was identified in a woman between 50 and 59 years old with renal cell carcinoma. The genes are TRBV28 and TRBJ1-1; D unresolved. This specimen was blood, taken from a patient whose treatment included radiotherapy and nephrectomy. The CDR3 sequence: CASRGSVNTEAFF. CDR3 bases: TGTGCCAGCAGGGGATCTGTGAACACTGAAGCTTTCTTT. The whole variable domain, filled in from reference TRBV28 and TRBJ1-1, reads DVKVTQSSRYLVKRTGEKVFLECVQDMDHENMFWYRQDPGLGLRLIYFSYDVKMKEKGDIPEGYSVSREKKERFSLILESASTNQTSMYLCASRGSVNTEAFFGQGTRLTVV.